The entry below describes one T cell receptor (beta chain). The CDR3 runs to 18 residues. Germline trimming cut 5 bases from V and 5 bases from J; bases unmatched to any gene: 14. The germline V gene has CDR1 LNHDA and CDR2 SQIVND (reference sequence). The data stem from a study of blood T cell repertoires in COVID-19. Study details: Acute and convalescent COVID-19 specimens originated in the United States, Italy and Spain.

Participants had their cohort set by participant-reported clinical history. Cohort 3 donors counted as recovered after two negative PCRs, clearance, or resolved symptoms. Sequencing used immunoSEQ multiplex PCR; TCRdb keeps in-frame clones, though not all of them. The sample yields approximately 400,000 clones, around 87% seen once. The sequence derives from a young man who had recovered from COVID-19. Sample: PBMCs or T cells enriched from blood (not recorded which). The chain recombines TRBV19 with TRBJ1-6, with 8 bases matching TRBD1. CDR3 coding DNA: TGTGCCAGTAGTCTTCCCCCCCGAAACAGGGGGGATAATTCACCCCTCCACTTT. Residues: CASSLPPRNRGDNSPLHF.